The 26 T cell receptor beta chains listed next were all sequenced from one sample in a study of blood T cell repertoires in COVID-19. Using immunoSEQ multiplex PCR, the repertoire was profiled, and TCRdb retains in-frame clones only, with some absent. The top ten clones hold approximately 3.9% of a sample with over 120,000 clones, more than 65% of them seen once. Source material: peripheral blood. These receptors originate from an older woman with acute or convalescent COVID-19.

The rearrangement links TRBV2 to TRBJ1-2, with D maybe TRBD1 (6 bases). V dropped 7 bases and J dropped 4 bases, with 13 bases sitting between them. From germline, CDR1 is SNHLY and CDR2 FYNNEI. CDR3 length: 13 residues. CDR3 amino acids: CASIRDTGYGYTF. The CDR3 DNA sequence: TGTGCCAGCATAAGGGACACGGGCTATGGCTACACCTTC.

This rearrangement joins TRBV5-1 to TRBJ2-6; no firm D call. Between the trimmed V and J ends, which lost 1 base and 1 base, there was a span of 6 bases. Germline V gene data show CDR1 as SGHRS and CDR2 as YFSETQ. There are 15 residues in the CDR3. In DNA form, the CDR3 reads TGCGCCAGCAGCTTGACAGCTTCTGGGGCCAACGTCCTGACTTTC. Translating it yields CASSLTASGANVLTF.

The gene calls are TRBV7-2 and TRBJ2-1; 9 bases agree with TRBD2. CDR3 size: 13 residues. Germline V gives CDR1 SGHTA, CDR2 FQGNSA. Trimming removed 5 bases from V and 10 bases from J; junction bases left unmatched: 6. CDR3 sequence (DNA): TGTGCCAGCAGCACGGGACTAGCTGGGGAGCAGTTCTTC. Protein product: CASSTGLAGEQFF. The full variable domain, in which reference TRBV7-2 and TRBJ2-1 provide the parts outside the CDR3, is GAGVSQSPSNKVTEKGKDVELRCDPISGHTALYWYRQSLGQGLEFLIYFQGNSAPDKSGLPSDRFSAERTGGSVSTLTIQRTQQEDSAVYLCASSTGLAGEQFFGPGTRLTVL.

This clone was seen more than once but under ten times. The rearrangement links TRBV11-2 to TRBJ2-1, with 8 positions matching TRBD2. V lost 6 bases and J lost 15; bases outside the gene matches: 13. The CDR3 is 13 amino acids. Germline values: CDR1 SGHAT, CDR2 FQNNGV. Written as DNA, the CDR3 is TGTGCCAGCAGTCACGATGAGCGGGAGCGCCCGTTCTTC. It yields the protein CASSHDERERPFF.

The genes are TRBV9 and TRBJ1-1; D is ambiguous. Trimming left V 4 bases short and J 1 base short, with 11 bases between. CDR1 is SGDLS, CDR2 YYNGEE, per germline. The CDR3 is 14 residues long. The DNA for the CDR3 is TGTGCCAGCAGCCGAAAAGCGTCGAACACTGAAGCTTTCTTT. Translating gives CASSRKASNTEAFF.

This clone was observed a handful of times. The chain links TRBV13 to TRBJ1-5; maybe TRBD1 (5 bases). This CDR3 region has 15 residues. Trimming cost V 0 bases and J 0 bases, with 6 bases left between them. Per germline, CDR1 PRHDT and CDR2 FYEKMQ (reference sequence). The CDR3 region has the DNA TGTGCCAGCAGCTTAGGGGGGCATAGCAATCAGCCCCAGCATTTT. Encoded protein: CASSLGGHSNQPQHF.

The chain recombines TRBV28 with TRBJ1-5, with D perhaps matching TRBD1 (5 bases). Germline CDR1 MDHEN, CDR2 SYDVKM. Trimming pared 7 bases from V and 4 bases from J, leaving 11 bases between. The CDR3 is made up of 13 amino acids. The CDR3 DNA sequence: TGTGCCAGCATGGGGGGAGGGAATCAGCCCCAGCATTTT. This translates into CASMGGGNQPQHF. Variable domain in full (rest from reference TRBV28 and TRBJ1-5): DVKVTQSSRYLVKRTGEKVFLECVQDMDHENMFWYRQDPGLGLRLIYFSYDVKMKEKGDIPEGYSVSREKKERFSLILESASTNQTSMYLCASMGGGNQPQHFGDGTRLSIL.

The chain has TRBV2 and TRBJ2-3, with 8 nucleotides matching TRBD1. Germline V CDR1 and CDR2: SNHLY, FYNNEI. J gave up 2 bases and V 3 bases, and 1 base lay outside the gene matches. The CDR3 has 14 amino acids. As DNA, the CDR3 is TGTGCCAGCAGTGAGGGACAGGCCACAGATACGCAGTATTTT. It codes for CASSEGQATDTQYF. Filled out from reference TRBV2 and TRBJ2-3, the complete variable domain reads EPEVTQTPSHQVTQMGQEVILRCVPISNHLYFYWYRQILGQKVEFLVSFYNNEISEKSEIFDDQFSVERPDGSNFTLKIRSTKLEDSAMYFCASSEGQATDTQYFGPGTRLTVL.

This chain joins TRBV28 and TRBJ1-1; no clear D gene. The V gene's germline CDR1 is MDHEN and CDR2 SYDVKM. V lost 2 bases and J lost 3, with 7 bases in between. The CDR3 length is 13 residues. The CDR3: CASSLMGDTEAFF. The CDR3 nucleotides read TGTGCCAGCAGTTTAATGGGCGACACTGAAGCTTTCTTT.

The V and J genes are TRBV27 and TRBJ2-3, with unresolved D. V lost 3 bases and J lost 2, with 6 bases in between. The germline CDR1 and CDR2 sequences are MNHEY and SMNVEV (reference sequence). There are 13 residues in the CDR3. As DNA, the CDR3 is TGTGCCAGCAGTTTGAGTGACACAGATACGCAGTATTTT. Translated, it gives CASSLSDTDTQYF.

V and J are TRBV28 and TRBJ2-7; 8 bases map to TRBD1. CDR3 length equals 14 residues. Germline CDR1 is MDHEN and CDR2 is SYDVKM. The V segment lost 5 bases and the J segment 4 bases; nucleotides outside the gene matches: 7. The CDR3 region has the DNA TGTGCCAGCAGTCCGTCAGGGGGCCTATACGAGCAGTACTTC. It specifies CASSPSGGLYEQYF.

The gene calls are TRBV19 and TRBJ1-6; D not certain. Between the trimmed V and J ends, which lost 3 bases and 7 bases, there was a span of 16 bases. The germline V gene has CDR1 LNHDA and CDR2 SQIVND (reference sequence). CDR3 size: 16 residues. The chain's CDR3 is CASSMSFAGWNSPLHF. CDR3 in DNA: TGTGCCAGTAGTATGTCGTTCGCGGGGTGGAATTCACCCCTCCACTTT. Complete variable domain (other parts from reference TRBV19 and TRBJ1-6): DGGITQSPKYLFRKEGQNVTLSCEQNLNHDAMYWYRQDPGQGLRLIYYSQIVNDFQKGDIAEGYSVSREKKESFPLTVTSAQKNPTAFYLCASSMSFAGWNSPLHFGNGTRLTVT.

CDR3 coding DNA: TGTGCCAGCAGCACTAAGGGAGGGGGGGGCGGCTATGGCTACACCTTC. The encoded protein is CASSTKGGGGGYGYTF. The J gene is TRBJ1-2, the V gene TRBV7-2, with D possibly being TRBD1 (6 bases). The length of the CDR3 is 16 residues. Germline V gene sequence: CDR1 SGHTA, CDR2 FQGNSA. V was clipped by 5 bases and J by 4 bases, with 20 bases between them.

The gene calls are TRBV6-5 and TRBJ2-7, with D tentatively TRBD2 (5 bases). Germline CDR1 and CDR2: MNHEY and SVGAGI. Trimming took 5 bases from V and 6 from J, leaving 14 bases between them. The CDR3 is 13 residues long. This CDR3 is CASSPAPSGEQYF. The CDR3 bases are TGTGCCAGCAGTCCGGCCCCAAGCGGCGAGCAGTACTTC.

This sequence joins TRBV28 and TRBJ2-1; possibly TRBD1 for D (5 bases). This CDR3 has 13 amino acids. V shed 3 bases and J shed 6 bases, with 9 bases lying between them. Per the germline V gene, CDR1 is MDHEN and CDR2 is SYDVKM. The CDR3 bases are TGTGCCAGCAGTTTTCGCAGGGTCAATGAGCAGTTCTTC. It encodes CASSFRRVNEQFF.

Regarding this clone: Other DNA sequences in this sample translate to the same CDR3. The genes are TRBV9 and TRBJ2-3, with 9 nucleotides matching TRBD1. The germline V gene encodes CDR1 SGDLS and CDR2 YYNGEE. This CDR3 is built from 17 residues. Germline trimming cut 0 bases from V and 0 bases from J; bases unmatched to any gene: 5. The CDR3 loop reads CASSVEGQGLSTDTQYF. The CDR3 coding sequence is TGTGCCAGCAGCGTAGAGGGACAGGGCCTTAGCACAGATACGCAGTATTTT.

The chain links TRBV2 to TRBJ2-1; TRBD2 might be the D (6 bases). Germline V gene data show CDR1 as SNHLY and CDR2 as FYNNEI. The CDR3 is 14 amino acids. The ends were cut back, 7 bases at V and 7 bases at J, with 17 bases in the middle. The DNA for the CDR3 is TGTGCCAGCATATCCCTCGGGGGTAGAAATGAGCAGTTCTTC. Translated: CASISLGGRNEQFF.

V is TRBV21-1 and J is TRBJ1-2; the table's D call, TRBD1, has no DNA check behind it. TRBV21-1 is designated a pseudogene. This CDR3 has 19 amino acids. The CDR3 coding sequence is TGTGCCAGCAGCAAAAAAACGGGGACAGGGGCGGCGAATATCTATGGCTACACCTTC. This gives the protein CASSKKTGTGAANIYGYTF.

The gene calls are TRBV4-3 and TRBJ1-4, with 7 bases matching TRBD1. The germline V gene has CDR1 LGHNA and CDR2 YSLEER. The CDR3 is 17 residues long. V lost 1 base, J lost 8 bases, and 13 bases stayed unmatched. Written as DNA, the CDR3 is TGCGCCAGCAGCCAAGGTCAGGGGGGCGTTACTCGGGAAAAACTGTTTTTT. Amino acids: CASSQGQGGVTREKLFF.

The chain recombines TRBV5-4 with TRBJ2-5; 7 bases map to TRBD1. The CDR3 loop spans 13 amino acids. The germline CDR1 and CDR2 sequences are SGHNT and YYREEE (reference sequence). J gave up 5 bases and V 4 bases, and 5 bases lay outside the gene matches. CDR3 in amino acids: CASSRTGSETQYF. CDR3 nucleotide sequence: TGTGCCAGCAGCAGGACAGGTTCCGAGACCCAGTACTTC.

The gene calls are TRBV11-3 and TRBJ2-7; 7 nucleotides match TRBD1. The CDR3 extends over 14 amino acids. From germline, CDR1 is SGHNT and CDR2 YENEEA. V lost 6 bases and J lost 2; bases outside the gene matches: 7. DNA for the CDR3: TGTGCCAGCAGTCAAAGACAGGGCCCCTACGAGCAGTACTTC. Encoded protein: CASSQRQGPYEQYF.

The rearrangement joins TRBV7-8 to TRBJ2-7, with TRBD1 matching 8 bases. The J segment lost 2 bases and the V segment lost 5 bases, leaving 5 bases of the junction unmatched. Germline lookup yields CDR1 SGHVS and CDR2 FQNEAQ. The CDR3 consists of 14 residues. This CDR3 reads CASSVAGGPYEQYF. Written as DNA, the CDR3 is TGTGCCAGCAGCGTGGCAGGGGGCCCCTACGAGCAGTACTTC.

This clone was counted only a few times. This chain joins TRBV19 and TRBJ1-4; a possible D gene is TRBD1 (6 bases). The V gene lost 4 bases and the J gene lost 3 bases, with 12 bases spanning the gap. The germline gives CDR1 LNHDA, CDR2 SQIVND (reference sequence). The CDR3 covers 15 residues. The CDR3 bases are TGTGCCAGTAGTACGAACAGGGCCGCTAATGAAAAACTGTTTTTT. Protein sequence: CASSTNRAANEKLFF. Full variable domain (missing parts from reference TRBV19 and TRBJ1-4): DGGITQSPKYLFRKEGQNVTLSCEQNLNHDAMYWYRQDPGQGLRLIYYSQIVNDFQKGDIAEGYSVSREKKESFPLTVTSAQKNPTAFYLCASSTNRAANEKLFFGSGTQLSVL.

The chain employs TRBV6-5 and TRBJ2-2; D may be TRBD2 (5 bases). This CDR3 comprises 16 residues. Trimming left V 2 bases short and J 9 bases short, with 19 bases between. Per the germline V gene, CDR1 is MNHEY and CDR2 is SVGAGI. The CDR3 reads CASSYLSGLAARELFF. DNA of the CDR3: TGTGCCAGCAGTTACCTATCCGGACTGGCTGCCAGGGAGCTGTTTTTT.

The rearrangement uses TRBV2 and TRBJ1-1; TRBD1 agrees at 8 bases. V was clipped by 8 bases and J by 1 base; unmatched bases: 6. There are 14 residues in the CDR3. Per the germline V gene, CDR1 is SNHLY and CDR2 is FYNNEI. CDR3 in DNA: TGTGCCAGCTGCGGACAGGGCGGGAACACTGAAGCTTTCTTT. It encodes CASCGQGGNTEAFF. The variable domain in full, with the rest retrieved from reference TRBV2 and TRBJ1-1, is EPEVTQTPSHQVTQMGQEVILRCVPISNHLYFYWYRQILGQKVEFLVSFYNNEISEKSEIFDDQFSVERPDGSNFTLKIRSTKLEDSAMYFCASCGQGGNTEAFFGQGTRLTVV.

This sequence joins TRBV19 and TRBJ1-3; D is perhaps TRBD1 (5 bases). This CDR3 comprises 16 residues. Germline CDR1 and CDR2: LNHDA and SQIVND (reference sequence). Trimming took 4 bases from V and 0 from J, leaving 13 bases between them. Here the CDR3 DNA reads TGTGCCAGTAGTACCAGACAGAGACCCTCTGGAAACACCATATATTTT. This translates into CASSTRQRPSGNTIYF.